Only one count was recorded for the clone carrying this T cell receptor (beta chain). Trimming shortened V by 2 bases and J by 3 bases, and 13 bases separated the two germline ends. This CDR3 has 15 residues. Germline V gives CDR1 MRHNA, CDR2 SNTAGT. These data are taken from a study of blood T cell repertoires in COVID-19. Study details: COVID-19 samples collected from the United States, Italy and Spain covered acute and convalescent phases. From T cells, B-cell-depleted T cells, or PBMCs came the material, which was cDNA or gDNA.

Authors' methods: Cell counts per sample came from amplifying reference gene primers. Libraries were prepared by immunoSEQ multiplex PCR; TCRdb keeps only in-frame clonotypes and omits some of them. V, J and clone size are taken as reported in that table, and D and trimming were inferred from the DNA itself. This sample carries under 200,000 clones, 70% to 85% of them seen once, and the ten largest clones take around 10%. This chain connects TRBV6-4 to TRBJ1-2; D may be TRBD1 (6 bases). The sequencing sample was made of peripheral blood. The sequence derives from a woman over 75 with acute or convalescent COVID-19. The CDR3 coding sequence is TGTGCCAGCAGTGACGACGCGACAGGCCACTATGGCTACACCTTC. It encodes CASSDDATGHYGYTF.